This T cell receptor (beta chain) was found in a study of blood T cell repertoires in COVID-19. Original analysis: By means of reference gene primer amplification, nucleated cell counts were estimated. The data were produced by immunoSEQ multiplex PCR, yet TCRdb's version contains in-frame clones alone and is incomplete. V and J calls and clone size follow that table, whereas D and trimming were derived from the DNA. The table has around 81,000 clones, roughly four fifths seen once. Only a few counts were recorded for this clone. CDR1 and CDR2 from the germline V gene are SGHAT and FQNNGV. The V gene end was trimmed by 3 bases and the J gene end by 1 base; junction bases not matched to a gene: 14. CDR3 length: 19 amino acids.

The genes are TRBV11-2 and TRBJ2-1; 8 bases are shared with TRBD2. This receptor was identified in a human donor in a cohort sampled during active COVID-19. Sample: peripheral blood. CDR3 residues: CASSLGKSGGLPSYNEQFF. CDR3 nucleotide sequence: TGTGCCAGCAGCTTGGGGAAGAGCGGGGGCCTTCCGTCCTACAATGAGCAGTTCTTC.